One sample yielded the 26 T cell receptor beta chains listed below, sequenced in a study of cytomegalovirus exposure and HLA in healthy donors (TCRdb year 2017). The library was built by means of the immunoSEQ multiplex PCR assay. For the multiplex PCR, a mixture combining 60 forward primers for TCR Vbeta segments and 13 reverse primers for TCR Jbeta segments was used. Here the immuneACCESS table is served through TCRdb, limited to in-frame sequences with V and J called. Missing clones are a known gap in these copies; in checked studies unresolved V genes cover under half, and the rest lacks a known reason. The sample contains approximately 190,000 clones, approximately 80% of them found a single time. The ten most abundant clones make up 1.7% of the sample. The sequencing input was PBMCs. Receptors were obtained from a woman aged 18-35 years in good health and CMV-seronegative.

The rearrangement links TRBV7-9 to TRBJ2-5, with 10 bases fitting TRBD1. Germline loops: CDR1 SEHNR, CDR2 FQNEAQ (reference sequence). With V trimmed by 5 bases and J by 3 bases, 3 bases remained unmatched. This CDR3 is built from 14 residues. The CDR3 coding sequence is TGTGCCAGCAGCCCTGGGACAGGGGAAGAGACCCAGTACTTC. This codes for CASSPGTGEETQYF. Based on the CDR3 plus reference TRBV7-9 and TRBJ2-5, the full variable domain is DTGVSQNPRHKITKRGQNVTFRCDPISEHNRLYWYRQTLGQGPEFLTYFQNEAQLEKSRLLSDRFSAERPKGSFSTLEIQRTEQGDSAMYLCASSPGTGEETQYFGPGTRLLVL.

The J gene is TRBJ2-1, the V gene TRBV28; TRBD2 matches at 12 bases. Per the germline V gene, CDR1 is MDHEN and CDR2 is SYDVKM. The ends lost 6 bases at V and 5 bases at J; junction bases unmatched: 5. This CDR3 has 15 residues. CDR3 sequence reads: CASSRRLAGDNEQFF. The CDR3 DNA follows: TGTGCCAGCAGCCGCCGACTAGCGGGAGACAATGAGCAGTTCTTC.

This clone was seen more than once but under ten times. The genes are TRBV4-1 and TRBJ2-3; 8 bases line up with TRBD2. This CDR3 is 15 amino acids long. CDR1 is MGHRA and CDR2 is YSYEKL in the germline V gene. The V gene end was trimmed by 5 bases and the J gene end by 1 base; junction bases not matched to a gene: 5. This chain's CDR3 is CASSLAGIRTDTQYF. The CDR3 DNA is TGCGCCAGCAGCTTAGCGGGGATACGCACAGATACGCAGTATTTT.

This chain joins TRBV6-5 and TRBJ1-3; D is unclear. V lost 2 bases and J lost 4, with 12 bases in between. Germline CDR1 MNHEY, CDR2 SVGAGI. CDR3 length: 15 residues. In nucleotides, the CDR3 is TGTGCCAGCAGTTACGATTCATTGGGCGGAAACACCATATATTTT. Protein product: CASSYDSLGGNTIYF.

The chain carries TRBV5-1 and TRBJ2-7, with 10 bases matching TRBD2. V dropped 0 bases and J dropped 4; count of bases not matched to a gene: 7. The CDR3 runs to 16 residues. Per germline, CDR1 SGHRS and CDR2 YFSETQ. The CDR3 DNA sequence: TGCGCCAGCAGCTTGGGGGCTAGCGGGAGCATATACGAGCAGTACTTC. This sequence encodes CASSLGASGSIYEQYF.

This chain joins TRBV5-1 and TRBJ2-1, with 15 bases fitting TRBD2. The CDR3 is 22 amino acids. Germline trimming cut 7 bases from V and 0 bases from J; bases unmatched to any gene: 20. CDR1 and CDR2 from the germline V gene are SGHRS and YFSETQ. The CDR3 region is CASQKGEPGLAGGRTSYNEQFF. Here the CDR3 DNA reads TGCGCCAGCCAGAAGGGAGAACCGGGACTAGCGGGAGGACGTACCTCCTACAATGAGCAGTTCTTC.

This clone was recorded once. V usage is TRBV2 and J usage is TRBJ1-2; D may be TRBD1 (5 bases). The germline V gene encodes CDR1 SNHLY and CDR2 FYNNEI. The CDR3 is 13 residues long. V lost 7 bases, J lost 2 bases, and 11 bases lay in between. CDR3 amino acids: CASKGEVNYGYTF. CDR3 bases: TGTGCCAGCAAAGGGGAGGTCAACTATGGCTACACCTTC.

The rearrangement joins TRBV7-8 to TRBJ2-1; 9 bases agree with TRBD2. From germline, CDR1 is SGHVS and CDR2 FQNEAQ. V gave up 3 bases and J gave up 0 bases; unmatched junction bases: 6. This CDR3 region has 17 residues. CDR3: CASSFPGLASSYNEQFF. CDR3 bases: TGTGCCAGCAGCTTTCCGGGACTAGCATCCTCCTACAATGAGCAGTTCTTC.

This chain links TRBV5-1 with TRBJ1-4, with D hard to call. The CDR3 contains 14 residues. Deletions cut 4 bases from V and 0 bases from J, with 7 bases between. Germline CDR1 SGHRS, CDR2 YFSETQ. The CDR3 loop reads CASSTESTNEKLFF. The CDR3, as DNA: TGCGCCAGCAGCACAGAATCAACTAATGAAAAACTGTTTTTT.

The rearrangement links TRBV6-1 to TRBJ2-7; D is possibly TRBD1 (6 bases). V gave up 0 bases and J gave up 5 bases, with 14 bases separating them. This CDR3 spans 15 amino acids. Germline CDR1 is MNHNS and CDR2 is SASEGT. The CDR3 here is CASSEAGRGLDEQYF. CDR3 in DNA: TGTGCCAGCAGTGAAGCTGGCAGGGGTTTGGACGAGCAGTACTTC.

This chain connects TRBV6-5 to TRBJ1-5, with 8 bases matching TRBD1. The germline V gene encodes CDR1 MNHEY and CDR2 SVGAGI. V shed 6 bases, J shed 4 bases, and the junction held 8 bases outside the gene matches. The CDR3 is 15 amino acids. DNA for the CDR3: TGTGCCAGCAGGTCTGGACAGGGATTGAATCAGCCCCAGCATTTT. Protein: CASRSGQGLNQPQHF.

Only a few counts were recorded for this clone. V usage is TRBV27 and J usage is TRBJ2-2, with D maybe TRBD2 (6 bases). Germline V CDR1 and CDR2: MNHEY, SMNVEV (reference sequence). The CDR3 loop spans 12 amino acids. The V and J ends lost 5 bases and 9 bases respectively, with 10 bases between them. CDR3 sequence: CASSPAGWELFF. As DNA, the CDR3 is TGTGCCAGCAGTCCGGCGGGGTGGGAGCTGTTTTTT.

The DNA of the CDR3 is TGTGCCAGCAGAACAGACGCCCGGGGAGATACGCAGTATTTT. This codes for CASRTDARGDTQYF. This sequence joins TRBV28 and TRBJ2-3; weak D call: TRBD2 (5 bases). The ends were cut back, 6 bases at V and 5 bases at J, with 15 bases in the middle. The CDR3 contains 14 residues. Germline assignment: CDR1 MDHEN and CDR2 SYDVKM.

This clone was found once. The CDR3 spells CASSLQRGWSSPLHF. The CDR3, as DNA: TGTGCCAGCAGTTTACAACGGGGTTGGAGTTCACCCCTCCACTTT. The chain recombines TRBV28 with TRBJ1-6; D is undetermined. Germline CDR1 reads MDHEN; CDR2 reads SYDVKM. Between the trimmed V and J ends, which lost 2 bases and 9 bases, there was a span of 14 bases. The CDR3 has 15 amino acids.

V gene TRBV7-8 combines with J gene TRBJ2-7, with D possibly matching TRBD2 (5 bases). The germline gives CDR1 SGHVS, CDR2 FQNEAQ. The CDR3 totals 14 residues. V was pared by 5 bases and J by 3 bases, with 14 bases between. CDR3 DNA sequence: TGTGCCAGCAGCCCCCGTGGAGGAAACTACGAGCAGTACGTC. This codes for CASSPRGGNYEQYV.

The chain is built from TRBV10-3 and TRBJ1-6; a weak D match, TRBD1 (6 bases). Germline V gene sequence: CDR1 ENHRY, CDR2 SYGVKD. The CDR3 runs to 15 residues. V lost 6 bases to trimming and J lost 7 bases, with 16 bases between them. CDR3 in amino acids: CAIRTPEGGNSPLHF. As DNA, the CDR3 is TGTGCCATCAGGACCCCGGAGGGGGGGAATTCACCCCTCCACTTT.

The V and J genes are TRBV27 and TRBJ2-7, with D possibly matching TRBD2 (5 bases). The CDR3 contains 14 residues. The V and J ends lost 4 bases and 2 bases respectively, with 12 bases between them. Germline-derived CDR1 and CDR2 are MNHEY and SMNVEV (reference sequence). CDR3 amino acids: CASSSHPRAYEQYV. The CDR3 bases are TGTGCCAGCAGTTCGCACCCGAGGGCCTACGAGCAGTACGTC.

This clone was seen only once. The chain links TRBV7-2 to TRBJ2-3; 7 bases are a match to TRBD1. Germline CDR1 reads SGHTA; CDR2 reads FQGNSA. The J segment lost 2 bases and the V segment lost 0 bases, leaving 2 bases of the junction unmatched. CDR3 length: 15 residues. The CDR3 reads CASSLAGQYTDTQYF. The CDR3 bases are TGTGCCAGCAGCTTAGCGGGACAGTACACAGATACGCAGTATTTT.

The sample holds a few counts of this clone. The chain joins TRBV6-5 to TRBJ1-1; weak D call: TRBD1 (5 bases). Germline values: CDR1 MNHEY, CDR2 SVGAGI. Trimming shortened V by 3 bases and J by 4 bases, and 12 bases separated the two germline ends. The CDR3 loop spans 14 amino acids. The CDR3: CASSYDSRTTEAFF. In DNA form, the CDR3 reads TGTGCCAGCAGTTATGACAGTCGGACCACTGAAGCTTTCTTT.

This clone occurred once. The V and J genes are TRBV7-2 and TRBJ2-7; D is perhaps TRBD2 (5 bases). Germline assignment: CDR1 SGHTA and CDR2 FQGNSA. Trimming pared 0 bases from V and 2 bases from J, leaving 8 bases between. The length of the CDR3 is 14 residues. The chain's CDR3 is CASSLAGEAYEQYV. The DNA of the CDR3 is TGTGCCAGCAGCTTAGCGGGAGAGGCCTACGAGCAGTACGTC.

The rearrangement links TRBV30 to TRBJ1-3; D is unresolved. The CDR3 is 13 amino acids. Deletions cut 3 bases from V and 7 bases from J, with 13 bases between. The germline gives CDR1 GTSNPN, CDR2 SVGIG (reference sequence). The CDR3 nucleotides are TGTGCCTGGAGAGACCCCCTGAGGAACACCATATATTTT. Amino acid sequence: CAWRDPLRNTIYF.

This chain connects TRBV19 to TRBJ2-3, with TRBD2 matching over 9 bases. The CDR3 is 15 residues long. J was trimmed by 8 bases and V by 1 base; bases with no gene match: 7. The germline V gene has CDR1 LNHDA and CDR2 SQIVND (reference sequence). The CDR3 DNA sequence: TGTGCCAGTAGTATAGGGGCTAGCGGGATCACTACGCAGTATTTT. It translates to CASSIGASGITTQYF.

This rearrangement joins TRBV7-2 to TRBJ2-1, with TRBD2 matching 8 bases. Germline CDR1 and CDR2: SGHTA and FQGNSA. There are 12 residues in the CDR3. J lost 13 bases, V lost 5 bases, and 7 bases had no gene match. CDR3 DNA sequence: TGTGCCAGCAGCCCCAGCGGGAGTCCCCAGTTCTTC. Translating gives CASSPSGSPQFF.

This chain links TRBV9 with TRBJ2-5, with D tentatively TRBD2 (6 bases). CDR1 is SGDLS and CDR2 is YYNGEE in the germline V gene. The CDR3 runs to 17 residues. The germline V and J ends were trimmed by 0 bases and 5 bases, with 20 bases remaining between them. The CDR3 DNA is TGTGCCAGCAGCGTAGGATCATTCGGGGGAGGTTGGGAGACCCAGTACTTC. Its protein product is CASSVGSFGGGWETQYF.

This clone was detected only a few times. The J gene is TRBJ2-6, the V gene TRBV5-6; TRBD1 agrees at 10 bases. The CDR3 extends over 16 amino acids. V shed 2 bases and J 6 bases; nucleotides not matched to a gene: 5. The germline CDR1 and CDR2 sequences are SGHDT and YYEEEE. CDR3 in DNA: TGTGCCAGCAGCTTTCTGACAGGGGGCATGGCCAACGTCCTGACTTTC. The encoded protein is CASSFLTGGMANVLTF.

The table lists this clone with a few counts. V gene TRBV6-5 combines with J gene TRBJ2-1, with 8 bases identical to TRBD2. This CDR3 is built from 15 residues. V trimming: 0 bases; J trimming: 9 bases; junction bases outside the gene matches: 7. CDR1 and CDR2 from the germline V gene are MNHEY and SVGAGI. DNA of the CDR3: TGTGCCAGCAGTTACTCCCGGGAGGGTTTCCCTGAGCAGTTCTTC. Translated, it gives CASSYSREGFPEQFF.